A selection of T cell receptor beta chains follows, all from one sample in a study of graft-versus-host responses after intestinal transplantation. Which antigens these TCRs recognize remains unknown. Measured with immunoSEQ multiplex PCR; TCRdb has only the in-frame clones, and not every one. The sample contains more than 95,000 clones, over 75% of which appear only once. The sequences come from unstimulated CD4+ T cells sorted from spleen or lymph node cells, collected before intestinal transplant. The receptors originated from a human donor who received an intestinal transplant. Each CDR3 is given with its conserved first and last residue. A D gene is named only where the DNA matches it firmly.

13 | TRBJ2-7 | TRBV19 | . | CASRPQGRNEQYF
15 | TRBJ1-2 | TRBV5-4 | TRBD1 | CASSFNTGQNYGYTF
14 | TRBJ1-6 | TRBV7-9 | . | CASSLEGVLSPLHF
17 | TRBJ1-5 | TRBV4-1 | TRBD1 | CASSPLTGGISNQPQHF
14 | TRBJ2-7 | TRBV5-1 | . | CASSLGTITYEQYF
11 | TRBJ1-1 | TRBV7-9 | . | CASSYRDEAFF
12 | TRBJ1-5 | TRBV10-2 | . | CASSDPAQPQHF
16 | TRBJ2-7 | TRBV5-1 | TRBD2 | CASSLGLAGGRYEQYF
16 | TRBJ2-5 | TRBV19 | TRBD1 | CASSIWSQGVIETQYF
12 | TRBJ2-7 | TRBV28 | TRBD2 | CASSSRGYEQYF
14 | TRBJ2-1 | TRBV15 | . | CATSREGGGYEQFF
15 | TRBJ1-2 | TRBV5-1 | . | CASSLGVSPSYGYTF
14 | TRBJ2-7 | TRBV29-1 | TRBD1 | CSVEPWDSSYEQYF
13 | TRBJ1-5 | TRBV6-5 | . | CASSARVGQPQHF